The 19 T cell receptor beta chains reported below all come from one sample, sequenced in a study of Tregs in tolerant kidney transplant recipients. Some clones are missing from TCRdb's copy, which holds only in-frame ones; the method was immunoSEQ multiplex PCR. The sample has tens of thousands of clones; 93% are singletons. The input for sequencing was CD4+ T cells from blood, taken before the transplant. These receptors all come from a human donor who received a combined kidney and bone marrow transplant.

The chain joins TRBV7-7 to TRBJ2-2, with 9 bases lining up with TRBD1. CDR1 and CDR2 (germline): SSHAT, FNYEAQ (reference sequence). The CDR3 is 15 amino acids. The ends lost 4 bases at V and 6 bases at J; junction bases unmatched: 6. CDR3 region: CASSSGQGFSGELFF. The CDR3 region has the DNA TGTGCCAGCAGCTCAGGACAGGGGTTTTCCGGGGAGCTGTTTTTT. Complete variable domain (other parts from reference TRBV7-7 and TRBJ2-2): GAGVSQSPRYKVTKRGQDVTLRCDPISSHATLYWYQQALGQGPEFLTYFNYEAQPDKSGLPSDRFSAERPEGSISTLTIQRTEQRDSAMYRCASSSGQGFSGELFFGEGSRLTVL.

The chain recombines TRBV6-5 with TRBJ1-2; D perhaps matches TRBD1 (6 bases). Trimming removed 1 base from V and 9 bases from J, with 9 bases in between. The CDR3 has 12 residues. Germline loops: CDR1 MNHEY, CDR2 SVGAGI. The CDR3 spells CASSYFRGSYTF. The CDR3, as DNA: TGTGCCAGCAGTTACTTCAGGGGAAGCTACACCTTC.

The chain is built from TRBV11-3 and TRBJ2-7; 9 bases agree with TRBD2. V lost 4 bases to trimming and J lost 4 bases; unmatched junction nucleotides: 8. Per germline, CDR1 SGHNT and CDR2 YENEEA. The CDR3 has 15 amino acids. The CDR3 DNA sequence: TGTGCCAGCAGCTCTAATAGCGGGAGAGTGTACGAGCAGTACTTC. It is translated as CASSSNSGRVYEQYF.

This chain links TRBV19 with TRBJ2-7; 8 nucleotides agree with TRBD2. J lost 2 bases, V lost 9 bases, and 12 bases had no gene match. The germline V gene encodes CDR1 LNHDA and CDR2 SQIVND (reference sequence). The CDR3 runs 15 residues. The CDR3 DNA sequence: TGTGCCAGCAGAAATTCCGGGGGGGGCCCCTACGAGCAGTACTTC. It specifies CASRNSGGGPYEQYF.

J is TRBJ1-5 and V is TRBV7-8; maybe TRBD1 (5 bases). The CDR3 loop spans 16 amino acids. CDR1 SGHVS and CDR2 FQNEAQ come from the germline V gene. V dropped 0 bases and J dropped 0 bases, with 9 bases sitting between them. The CDR3 sequence: CASSLAKGNSNQPQHF. In DNA form, the CDR3 reads TGTGCCAGCAGCTTAGCGAAGGGGAATAGCAATCAGCCCCAGCATTTT.

The DNA for the CDR3 is TGTGCCAGCAGCCAAGAGTACAGCGGGCTTGCGCGTGAGCAGTTCTTC. This codes for CASSQEYSGLAREQFF. The V call is TRBV14, the J call TRBJ2-1; D is perhaps TRBD2 (6 bases). The germline CDR1 and CDR2 sequences are SGHDN and FVKESK. V lost 0 bases and J lost 9, with 18 bases in between. The CDR3 contains 16 residues.

This clone has a single count. The chain has TRBV7-2 and TRBJ1-1; weak D call: TRBD1 (6 bases). Trimming removed 2 bases from V and 2 bases from J, with 12 bases in between. The CDR3 is made up of 15 amino acids. Germline CDR1 SGHTA, CDR2 FQGNSA. The CDR3 loop reads CASSLNRGANTEAFF. CDR3 nucleotides: TGTGCCAGCAGCTTAAATCGGGGGGCAAACACTGAAGCTTTCTTT.

The J gene is TRBJ1-1, the V gene TRBV6-1; D gene ambiguous. Trimming took off 2 bases at V and 4 bases at J, with 14 bases between the two ends. Germline CDR1 and CDR2: MNHNS and SASEGT. CDR3 length equals 15 residues. CDR3 in amino acids: CASSELRMTGTEAFF. In DNA, the CDR3 is TGTGCCAGCAGTGAATTGCGGATGACGGGCACTGAAGCTTTCTTT.

This clone appeared once. V gene TRBV5-6 combines with J gene TRBJ2-5; 10 bases are shared with TRBD2. The CDR3 runs 15 residues. Germline CDR1 reads SGHDT; CDR2 reads YYEEEE. V trimming: 4 bases; J trimming: 1 base; junction bases outside the gene matches: 4. CDR3 residues: CASSGLAGAQETQYF. The DNA of the CDR3 is TGTGCCAGCAGCGGGCTAGCGGGGGCCCAAGAGACCCAGTACTTC.

The CDR3 sequence is CASRKGTRGTDTQYF. DNA of the CDR3: TGTGCCAGCAGAAAAGGGACTAGAGGCACAGATACGCAGTATTTT. The chain is built from TRBV9 and TRBJ2-3, with TRBD2 matching 8 bases. The length of the CDR3 is 15 residues. Germline V gene sequence: CDR1 SGDLS, CDR2 YYNGEE. Trimming removed 5 bases from V and 1 base from J; junction bases left unmatched: 6.

V usage is TRBV15 and J usage is TRBJ1-1; possible D gene TRBD1, 6 bases. V was shortened by 1 base and J by 5 bases, with 14 bases between the two germline ends. The CDR3 extends over 15 amino acids. Germline loops: CDR1 LNHNV, CDR2 YYDKDF (reference sequence). CDR3 amino acids: CATSRAQGPGTEAFF. The CDR3 DNA sequence: TGTGCCACCAGCAGAGCCCAGGGGCCGGGGACTGAAGCTTTCTTT.

The chain is built from TRBV11-2 and TRBJ2-3; 7 positions match TRBD2. Germline V gene data show CDR1 as SGHAT and CDR2 as FQNNGV. The CDR3 has 14 residues. J lost 2 bases, V lost 5 bases, and 4 bases had no gene match. The CDR3 loop is CASSVGLDTDTQYF. CDR3 coding DNA: TGTGCCAGCAGCGTAGGACTAGACACAGATACGCAGTATTTT.

CDR3 sequence reads: CATSRDSAGGSTGYTF. CDR3 in DNA: TGTGCCACCAGCAGAGATTCGGCCGGAGGGTCTACTGGCTACACCTTC. The chain has TRBV15 and TRBJ1-2, with D hard to call. The CDR3 has 16 residues. Germline CDR1 reads LNHNV; CDR2 reads YYDKDF (reference sequence). Trimming pared 0 bases from V and 7 bases from J, leaving 18 bases between.

The rearrangement uses TRBV5-6 and TRBJ2-3; D uncertain. Trimming pared 3 bases from V and 5 bases from J, leaving 4 bases between. CDR1 SGHDT and CDR2 YYEEEE come from the germline V gene. This CDR3 is built from 11 residues. This CDR3 is CASSYGDTQYF. CDR3 coding DNA: TGTGCCAGCAGCTACGGAGATACGCAGTATTTT. The full variable domain, in which reference TRBV5-6 and TRBJ2-3 provide the parts outside the CDR3, is DAGVTQSPTHLIKTRGQQVTLRCSPKSGHDTVSWYQQALGQGPQFIFQYYEEEERQRGNFPDRFSGHQFPNYSSELNVNALLLGDSALYLCASSYGDTQYFGPGTRLTVL.

V usage is TRBV19 and J usage is TRBJ1-2; 11 bases fit TRBD1. Germline V CDR1 and CDR2: LNHDA, SQIVND (reference sequence). The trim removed 4 bases at V and 7 bases at J, leaving 8 bases unmatched. CDR3 size: 15 residues. The CDR3 reads CASSTSGQGGAGYTF. For the CDR3, the DNA is TGTGCCAGTAGTACCTCGGGACAGGGGGGTGCTGGCTACACCTTC.

The rearrangement links TRBV7-9 to TRBJ1-4; 9 nucleotides line up with TRBD1. Looked up from germline, CDR1 is SEHNR and CDR2 is FQNEAQ (reference sequence). Losses at the gene ends were 5 bases for V and 0 bases for J; bases not matched to a gene: 7. The CDR3 has 17 amino acids. For the CDR3, the DNA is TGTGCCAGCAGCGCGACAGGGGGGTATGCAACTAATGAAAAACTGTTTTTT. Amino acid sequence: CASSATGGYATNEKLFF.

The chain carries TRBV18 and TRBJ2-3, with a possible D match to TRBD2 (5 bases). The germline CDR1 and CDR2 sequences are KGHSH and LQKENI. V was trimmed by 2 bases and J by 6 bases, leaving 15 bases between them. The CDR3 covers 15 residues. CDR3 protein: CASSPIGLKADTQYF. CDR3 coding DNA: TGTGCCAGCTCACCAATCGGACTTAAAGCCGATACGCAGTATTTT.

The V gene is TRBV13, the J gene TRBJ2-3; 14 nucleotides line up with TRBD2. Germline V gene sequence: CDR1 PRHDT, CDR2 FYEKMQ (reference sequence). Trimming removed 5 bases from V and 0 bases from J; junction bases left unmatched: 4. This CDR3 comprises 17 residues. The DNA of the CDR3 is TGTGCCAGCAGCCTGGGACTAGCGGGGGCTAGCACAGATACGCAGTATTTT. The encoded protein is CASSLGLAGASTDTQYF.

CDR3 sequence: CASSHPRGGQETQYF. DNA for the CDR3: TGTGCCAGCAGCCATCCGAGGGGGGGACAAGAGACCCAGTACTTC. The chain carries TRBV4-2 and TRBJ2-5, with TRBD2 as a possible D gene (7 bases). Between the trimmed V and J ends, which lost 3 bases and 2 bases, there was a span of 13 bases. The CDR3 spans 15 residues. Germline V lookup: CDR1 LGHNA, CDR2 YNFKEQ.